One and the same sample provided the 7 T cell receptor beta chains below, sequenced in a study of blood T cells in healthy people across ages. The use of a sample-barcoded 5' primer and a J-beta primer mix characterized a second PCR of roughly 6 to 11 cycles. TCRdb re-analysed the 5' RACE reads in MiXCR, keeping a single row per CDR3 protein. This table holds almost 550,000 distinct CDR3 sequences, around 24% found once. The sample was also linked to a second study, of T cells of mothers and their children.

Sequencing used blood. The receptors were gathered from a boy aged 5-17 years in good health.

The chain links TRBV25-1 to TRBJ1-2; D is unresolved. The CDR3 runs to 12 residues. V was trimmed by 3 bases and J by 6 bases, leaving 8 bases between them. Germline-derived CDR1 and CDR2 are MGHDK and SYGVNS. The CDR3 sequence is CASSDRGHGYTF. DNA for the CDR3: TGTGCCAGCAGTGATCGCGGGCATGGCTACACCTTC.

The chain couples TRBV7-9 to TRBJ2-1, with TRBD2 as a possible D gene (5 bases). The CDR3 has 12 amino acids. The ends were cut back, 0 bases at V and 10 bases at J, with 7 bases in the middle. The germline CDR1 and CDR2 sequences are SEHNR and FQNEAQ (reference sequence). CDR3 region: CASSLADSEQFF. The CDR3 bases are TGTGCCAGCAGCTTAGCGGACTCAGAGCAGTTCTTC.

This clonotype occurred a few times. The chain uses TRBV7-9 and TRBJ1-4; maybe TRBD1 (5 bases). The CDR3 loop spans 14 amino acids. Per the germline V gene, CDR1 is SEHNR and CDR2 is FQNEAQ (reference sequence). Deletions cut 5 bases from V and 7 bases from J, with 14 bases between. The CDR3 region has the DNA TGTGCCAGCAGCCCCGGGAACGGGGGTGAAAAACTGTTTTTT. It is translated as CASSPGNGGEKLFF.

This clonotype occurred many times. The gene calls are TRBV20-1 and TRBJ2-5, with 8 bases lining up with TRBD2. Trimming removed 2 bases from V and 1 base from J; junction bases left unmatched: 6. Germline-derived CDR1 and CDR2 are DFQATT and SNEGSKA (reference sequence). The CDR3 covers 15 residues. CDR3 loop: CSARPLAGSQETQYF. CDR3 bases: TGCAGTGCTAGACCTTTAGCGGGATCCCAAGAGACCCAGTACTTC.

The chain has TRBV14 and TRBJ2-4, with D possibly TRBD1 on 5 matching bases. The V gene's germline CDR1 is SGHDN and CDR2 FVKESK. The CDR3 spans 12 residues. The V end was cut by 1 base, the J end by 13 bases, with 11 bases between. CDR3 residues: CASSQGRAIQYF. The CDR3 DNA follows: TGTGCCAGCAGCCAAGGCAGGGCGATACAGTACTTC.

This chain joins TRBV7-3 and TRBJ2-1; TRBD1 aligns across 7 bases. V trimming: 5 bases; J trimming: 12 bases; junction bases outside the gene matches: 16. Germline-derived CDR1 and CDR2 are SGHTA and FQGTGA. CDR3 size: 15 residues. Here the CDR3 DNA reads TGTGCCAGCAGCCAGACACCCGGGACAGCCACAAGGCAGTTCTTC. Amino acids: CASSQTPGTATRQFF.

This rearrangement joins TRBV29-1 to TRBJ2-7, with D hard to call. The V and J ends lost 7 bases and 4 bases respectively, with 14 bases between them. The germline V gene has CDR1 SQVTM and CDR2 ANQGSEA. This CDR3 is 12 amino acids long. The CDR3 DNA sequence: TGCAGCGCAGGACCGCAGCGTTACGAGCAGTACTTC. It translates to CSAGPQRYEQYF.